Following are 28 T cell receptor beta chains from one sample sequenced in a study of blood T cell repertoires in COVID-19 (dated by TCRdb to 2020 to 2021). Receptors were amplified or captured by the immunoSEQ multiplex PCR assay. TCRdb carries this immuneACCESS record with in-frame sequences only. Its versions omit some clonotypes, under half of them owing to an unresolved V gene in the studies checked, with the rest unexplained. Present in this sample are fewer than 350,000 clones, about nine tenths of which were seen just once. The leading ten clones occupy roughly 12% of the sample. The material sequenced was peripheral blood. The receptors shown here come from a woman under 40 with COVID-19, enrolled during active disease.

V gene TRBV5-4 combines with J gene TRBJ2-3; TRBD1 is a possible D gene (6 bases). This CDR3 contains 15 residues. Germline CDR1 reads SGHNT; CDR2 reads YYREEE (reference sequence). Trimming took 4 bases from V and 5 from J, leaving 17 bases between them. The CDR3 DNA sequence: TGTGCCAGCAGCCTGGCAGGGGCAGGAAAAGATACGCAGTATTTT. Translated: CASSLAGAGKDTQYF.

The chain employs TRBV4-1 and TRBJ2-7, with 8 bases matching TRBD1. After removal of 6 bases from V and 6 bases from J, the junction contained 13 bases not matched to a gene. Germline CDR1 reads MGHRA; CDR2 reads YSYEKL. This CDR3 contains 15 residues. The CDR3 DNA follows: TGCGCCAGCAGTCGGGGAGGACAGGGCCCTAGCGAGCAGTACTTC. Translated, it gives CASSRGGQGPSEQYF.

The chain links TRBV19 to TRBJ1-2; D remains ambiguous. This CDR3 has 13 amino acids. V was trimmed by 8 bases and J by 6 bases, leaving 16 bases between them. Germline V lookup: CDR1 LNHDA, CDR2 SQIVND (reference sequence). The DNA of the CDR3 is TGTGCCAGTTATGACGGATGGAGTGATGGCTACACCTTC. Amino acids: CASYDGWSDGYTF.

The chain carries TRBV29-1 and TRBJ2-2; possibly TRBD2 for D (6 bases). This CDR3 is built from 16 residues. The germline gives CDR1 SQVTM, CDR2 ANQGSEA. V shed 0 bases and J shed 2 bases, with 13 bases lying between them. The CDR3 loop is CSVEDLSGDNTGELFF. The CDR3 DNA is TGCAGCGTTGAAGATCTTTCGGGGGATAACACCGGGGAGCTGTTTTTT.

The CDR3 bases are TGTGCCAGCACAGGGATGGAGCCTGAAGCTTTCTTT. Its translation is CASTGMEPEAFF. The chain links TRBV28 to TRBJ1-1; possibly TRBD1 for D (5 bases). The CDR3 spans 12 residues. Trimming left V 7 bases short and J 6 bases short, with 12 bases between. The germline V gene encodes CDR1 MDHEN and CDR2 SYDVKM.

This chain joins TRBV7-9 and TRBJ2-7, with D perhaps TRBD1 (5 bases). The germline CDR1 and CDR2 sequences are SEHNR and FQNEAQ (reference sequence). V lost 0 bases, J lost 5 bases, and 20 bases lay in between. The CDR3 is 17 residues long. The CDR3 nucleotides read TGTGCCAGCAGCTTAGCGCATGGGGTCAGGGCTAACAACGAGCAGTACTTC. This encodes CASSLAHGVRANNEQYF.

The chain recombines TRBV14 with TRBJ1-4; D ambiguous. Germline CDR1 SGHDN, CDR2 FVKESK. The V end lost 4 bases, the J end lost 5 bases, and 11 bases lay between the germline ends. The CDR3 length is 14 residues. CDR3 sequence (DNA): TGTGCCAGCAGCCGCCCGGGGAGAAATGAAAAACTGTTTTTT. Its translation is CASSRPGRNEKLFF.

The CDR3 DNA follows: TGTGCCAGCAGTTTAGATGTGACAGGGTTCCTCAGTTCCTACGAGCAGTACTTC. Protein sequence: CASSLDVTGFLSSYEQYF. V is TRBV28 and J is TRBJ2-7, with 7 bases aligning to TRBD1. The trim removed 2 bases at V and 1 base at J, leaving 14 bases unmatched. This CDR3 has 18 residues. Germline V gene data show CDR1 as MDHEN and CDR2 as SYDVKM.

In nucleotides, the CDR3 is TGTGCCAGTAGTGGCCCCGGGACAGCTAATTCACCCCTCCACTTT. Protein product: CASSGPGTANSPLHF. V is TRBV19 and J is TRBJ1-6, with TRBD1 matching 7 bases. Germline V gene sequence: CDR1 LNHDA, CDR2 SQIVND (reference sequence). The V segment lost 5 bases and the J segment 6 bases; nucleotides outside the gene matches: 7. The CDR3 consists of 15 residues.

The chain joins TRBV6-1 to TRBJ1-6, with TRBD1 identical over 7 bases. This CDR3 comprises 15 residues. The germline CDR1 and CDR2 sequences are MNHNS and SASEGT. V lost 3 bases and J lost 6; bases outside the gene matches: 5. The CDR3 here is CASSDKDRTNSPLHF. CDR3 DNA: TGTGCCAGCAGTGATAAGGACAGGACTAATTCACCCCTCCACTTT.

The CDR3 region is CASSQSQRGGTEAFF. The CDR3 DNA reads TGTGCCAGCAGCCAATCCCAGAGGGGAGGAACTGAAGCTTTCTTT. This chain connects TRBV14 to TRBJ1-1, with D possibly matching TRBD1 (5 bases). CDR3 length equals 15 residues. Germline assignment: CDR1 SGHDN and CDR2 FVKESK. The germline V and J ends were trimmed by 2 bases and 5 bases, with 15 bases remaining between them.

The chain uses TRBV11-2 and TRBJ2-7; 9 bases are shared with TRBD2. V gave up 5 bases and J gave up 7 bases; unmatched junction bases: 12. The CDR3 sequence is 15 residues long. Germline V gene data show CDR1 as SGHAT and CDR2 as FQNNGV. DNA of the CDR3: TGTGCCAGCAGCCCAATGTCTAGCGGGGTAAGGGAGCAGTACTTC. This encodes CASSPMSSGVREQYF.

The chain employs TRBV2 and TRBJ1-1; D may be TRBD1 (5 bases). Trimming shortened V by 6 bases and J by 3 bases, and 17 bases separated the two germline ends. The germline CDR1 and CDR2 sequences are SNHLY and FYNNEI. The CDR3 spans 15 residues. The DNA of the CDR3 is TGTGCCAGCAGCTCGGCAGGGATGGGGTACACTGAAGCTTTCTTT. Its protein product is CASSSAGMGYTEAFF.

The chain joins TRBV7-2 to TRBJ2-7, with D unresolved. CDR1 and CDR2 from the germline V gene are SGHTA and FQGNSA. The CDR3 has 15 residues. V lost 1 base and J 3 bases, leaving 13 bases between the germline ends. The CDR3 coding sequence is TGTGCCAGCAGCTTAGGCAGGTCCTTTCTCTACGAGCAGTACTTC. Residues: CASSLGRSFLYEQYF.

About this clone: This CDR3 is also generated by other DNA sequences in the sample. The chain combines TRBV3-1 (or the pseudogene TRBV3-2) with TRBJ1-1; 10 nucleotides agree with TRBD1. Germline-derived CDR1 and CDR2 are LGHDT and YNNKEL (reference sequence). The CDR3 sequence is 14 residues long. V dropped 3 bases and J dropped 4; count of bases not matched to a gene: 2. Here the CDR3 DNA reads TGTGCCAGCAGCCAGACAGGGGGCGGCACTGAAGCTTTCTTT. This encodes CASSQTGGGTEAFF.

The V call is TRBV9, the J call TRBJ2-4, with D maybe TRBD2 (5 bases). This CDR3 is 15 amino acids long. V lost 4 bases and J 0 bases, leaving 11 bases between the germline ends. Germline lookup yields CDR1 SGDLS and CDR2 YYNGEE. The CDR3 loop reads CASSRTGVAKNIQYF. The DNA of the CDR3 is TGTGCCAGCAGCCGCACCGGGGTAGCCAAAAACATTCAGTACTTC.

The chain recombines TRBV19 with TRBJ1-1; 8 nucleotides agree with TRBD1. Germline V gene sequence: CDR1 LNHDA, CDR2 SQIVND (reference sequence). Trimming at V came to 3 bases and at J to 0 bases, leaving 3 bases not matched to a gene. The length of the CDR3 is 15 residues. CDR3 protein: CASSMTGDLNTEAFF. The CDR3 region has the DNA TGTGCCAGTAGTATGACAGGGGACTTGAACACTGAAGCTTTCTTT. Full variable domain (missing parts from reference TRBV19 and TRBJ1-1): DGGITQSPKYLFRKEGQNVTLSCEQNLNHDAMYWYRQDPGQGLRLIYYSQIVNDFQKGDIAEGYSVSREKKESFPLTVTSAQKNPTAFYLCASSMTGDLNTEAFFGQGTRLTVV.

The rearrangement uses TRBV19 and TRBJ1-2, with 10 bases aligning to TRBD1. There are 15 residues in the CDR3. Germline CDR1 is LNHDA and CDR2 is SQIVND (reference sequence). With 7 bases clipped from V and 10 bases from J, the junction kept 15 bases outside the gene matches. CDR3 DNA: TGTGCCAGTACCATCTTCCCCGGGGGACAGGGGAACTACACCTTC. Its protein is CASTIFPGGQGNYTF.

In this sample, this clone is medium-sized (0.01 to 0.1%). The CDR3 reads CASSLTVEAFF. The CDR3 nucleotides are TGTGCCAGCAGCTTAACAGTTGAAGCTTTCTTT. This rearrangement joins TRBV7-9 to TRBJ1-1; D uncertain. The CDR3 is made up of 11 amino acids. Trimming stripped 2 bases from V and 7 bases from J, with 5 bases between. The germline V gene has CDR1 SEHNR and CDR2 FQNEAQ (reference sequence).

The rearrangement links TRBV2 to TRBJ2-1; 8 positions match TRBD2. The CDR3 spans 13 residues. Germline V gene lookup returns CDR1 SNHLY and CDR2 FYNNEI. The CDR3 sequence is CAVDGGASNEQFF. The CDR3 coding sequence is TGTGCAGTGGACGGGGGGGCCTCAAATGAGCAGTTCTTC.

The genes are TRBV2 and TRBJ2-7; 7 bases are shared with TRBD1. J gave up 4 bases and V 10 bases, and 13 bases lay outside the gene matches. Germline CDR1 and CDR2: SNHLY and FYNNEI. The CDR3 loop spans 14 amino acids. CDR3 sequence: CAIKRPRDSYEQYF. DNA for the CDR3: TGTGCCATCAAGCGGCCCCGGGACAGTTACGAGCAGTACTTC.

This rearrangement joins TRBV4-2 to TRBJ1-1; D is uncertain. The CDR3 spans 21 residues. CDR1 and CDR2 from the germline V gene are LGHNA and YNFKEQ. Trimming removed 0 bases at V and 7 bases at J, with 33 bases between. The CDR3 DNA sequence: TGTGCCAGCAGCCAAGAAAGCCCTGTCTTTAATGGGGTTCGTAACCGGGGTGAAGCTTTCTTT. The encoded protein is CASSQESPVFNGVRNRGEAFF.

The gene calls are TRBV28 and TRBJ1-3; D unresolved. V was shortened by 2 bases and J by 4 bases, with 6 bases between the two germline ends. Germline V gene lookup returns CDR1 MDHEN and CDR2 SYDVKM. This CDR3 is built from 13 residues. The CDR3 is CASSLAGGNTIYF. The CDR3 nucleotides are TGTGCCAGCAGTTTAGCGGGCGGAAACACCATATATTTT.

The chain links TRBV7-2 to TRBJ1-2, with 9 bases fitting TRBD1. CDR1 is SGHTA, CDR2 FQGNSA, per germline. There are 15 residues in the CDR3. The V segment lost 2 bases and the J segment 4 bases; nucleotides outside the gene matches: 5. CDR3: CASSLQQGAGYGYTF. The DNA of the CDR3 is TGTGCCAGCAGCTTACAACAGGGGGCAGGCTATGGCTACACCTTC. Based on the CDR3 plus reference TRBV7-2 and TRBJ1-2, the full variable domain is GAGVSQSPSNKVTEKGKDVELRCDPISGHTALYWYRQSLGQGLEFLIYFQGNSAPDKSGLPSDRFSAERTGGSVSTLTIQRTQQEDSAVYLCASSLQQGAGYGYTFGSGTRLTVV.

This clone was recorded once. One junction end does not reproduce the germline sequence, and a read error may be involved. The CDR3 loop is CASSEDRKETQYF. Here the CDR3 DNA reads TGTGCCAGCAGCGAAGACAGAAAAGAGACCCAGTACTTC. The chain links TRBV2 to TRBJ2-5, with D possibly matching TRBD1 (5 bases). The CDR3 is made up of 13 amino acids. The germline V gene has CDR1 SNHLY and CDR2 FYNNEI.

The chain couples TRBV7-9 to TRBJ1-1; 11 bases fit TRBD1. V was clipped by 5 bases and J by 4 bases; unmatched bases: 3. This CDR3 comprises 14 residues. Germline CDR1 and CDR2: SEHNR and FQNEAQ (reference sequence). CDR3 DNA: TGTGCCAGCAGCCGGGACAGGGGGGGCACTGAAGCTTTCTTT. As protein: CASSRDRGGTEAFF.

In regard to this clone: Other DNA sequences from this sample encode an identical CDR3 as well. The J gene is TRBJ2-5, the V gene TRBV6-5, with 9 nucleotides matching TRBD2. The CDR3 runs 16 residues. The ends lost 3 bases at V and 5 bases at J; junction bases unmatched: 10. Germline V gene lookup returns CDR1 MNHEY and CDR2 SVGAGI. CDR3 DNA sequence: TGTGCCAGCAGTTATGGTAGCGGGGGTCCTACGGAGACCCAGTACTTC. Residues: CASSYGSGGPTETQYF.

V is TRBV24-1 and J is TRBJ1-2, with 7 bases aligning to TRBD1. The CDR3 contains 14 residues. Unmatched junction bases numbered 9, after V lost 4 bases and J lost 8 bases. Germline CDR1 KGHDR, CDR2 SFDVKD. The CDR3 is CATSETGLFEGYTF. The CDR3 DNA reads as TGTGCCACCAGTGAGACAGGGCTTTTTGAGGGCTACACCTTC.